This T cell receptor (beta chain) was profiled in a study of blood T cell repertoires in COVID-19. Across the study: Researchers got acute and convalescent COVID-19 samples from the United States, Italy and Spain.

Germline lookup yields CDR1 MNHEY and CDR2 SVGEGT. This CDR3 spans 12 amino acids. Trimming took off 4 bases at V and 8 bases at J, with 11 bases between the two ends. Original analysis: Estimation of nucleated cell counts relied on the amplification of reference gene primers. The method was immunoSEQ multiplex PCR; TCRdb's version includes in-frame clones alone and lacks a portion of them. V, J and clone size reflect that table, while D and trimming were determined from the DNA. The data show around 370,000 clones, 90% seen once. The receptor was isolated from a man younger than 30 with active or convalescent COVID-19. Sequencing was carried out using peripheral blood. The V and J genes are TRBV6-2 or TRBV6-3 and TRBJ1-1; no definite D call. The CDR3 spells CASSLHRGEAFF. For the CDR3, the DNA is TGTGCCAGCAGTTTACACCGGGGAGAAGCTTTCTTT.